These 2 T cell receptor beta chains were all obtained from the same sample, sequenced in a study of control samples from healthy donors and cancer patients. TCRdb keeps only in-frame clones here, not all; method: immunoSEQ multiplex PCR. The repertoire includes about 100,000 clones, more than 85% of them detected once, and over 15% sits in the top ten. Sequenced material: blood. These receptors all stem from a woman between 45 and 65 years old in good health.

This clone was recorded only once. The chain uses TRBV7-7 and TRBJ2-1, with TRBD1 identical over 7 bases. The J segment lost 2 bases and the V segment lost 3 bases, leaving 4 bases of the junction unmatched. The CDR3 loop spans 15 amino acids. Germline V lookup: CDR1 SSHAT, CDR2 FNYEAQ (reference sequence). CDR3 sequence reads: CASSFGDSTYNEQFF. CDR3 in DNA: TGTGCCAGCAGCTTTGGGGACAGTACCTACAATGAGCAGTTCTTC. The full variable domain, completed using reference TRBV7-7 and TRBJ2-1, is GAGVSQSPRYKVTKRGQDVTLRCDPISSHATLYWYQQALGQGPEFLTYFNYEAQPDKSGLPSDRFSAERPEGSISTLTIQRTEQRDSAMYRCASSFGDSTYNEQFFGPGTRLTVL.

In nucleotides, the CDR3 is TGTGCCAGCAGCTTAGCCAGGGGGAGCTACGAGCAGTACGTC. The encoded protein is CASSLARGSYEQYV. V gene TRBV7-2 combines with J gene TRBJ2-7; 7 positions agree with TRBD1. The CDR3 spans 14 residues. J was trimmed by 3 bases and V by 0 bases; bases with no gene match: 2. The germline gives CDR1 SGHTA, CDR2 FQGNSA.